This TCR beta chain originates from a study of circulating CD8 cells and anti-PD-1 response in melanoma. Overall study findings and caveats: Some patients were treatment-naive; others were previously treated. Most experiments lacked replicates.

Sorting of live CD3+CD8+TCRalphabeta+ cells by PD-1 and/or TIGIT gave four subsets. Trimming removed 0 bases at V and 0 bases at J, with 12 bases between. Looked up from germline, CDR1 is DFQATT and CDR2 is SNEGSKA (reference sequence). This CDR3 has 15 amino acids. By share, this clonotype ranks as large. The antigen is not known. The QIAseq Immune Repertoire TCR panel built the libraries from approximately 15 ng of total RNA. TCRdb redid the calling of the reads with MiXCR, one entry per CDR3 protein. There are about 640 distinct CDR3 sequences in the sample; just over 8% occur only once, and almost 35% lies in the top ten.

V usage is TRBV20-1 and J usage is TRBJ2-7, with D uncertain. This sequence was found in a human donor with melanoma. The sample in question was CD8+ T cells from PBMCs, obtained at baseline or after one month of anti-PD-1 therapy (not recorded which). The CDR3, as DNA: TGCAGTGCTAGAGATTTAAGGCAGAGCTCCTACGAGCAGTACTTC. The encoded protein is CSARDLRQSSYEQYF.